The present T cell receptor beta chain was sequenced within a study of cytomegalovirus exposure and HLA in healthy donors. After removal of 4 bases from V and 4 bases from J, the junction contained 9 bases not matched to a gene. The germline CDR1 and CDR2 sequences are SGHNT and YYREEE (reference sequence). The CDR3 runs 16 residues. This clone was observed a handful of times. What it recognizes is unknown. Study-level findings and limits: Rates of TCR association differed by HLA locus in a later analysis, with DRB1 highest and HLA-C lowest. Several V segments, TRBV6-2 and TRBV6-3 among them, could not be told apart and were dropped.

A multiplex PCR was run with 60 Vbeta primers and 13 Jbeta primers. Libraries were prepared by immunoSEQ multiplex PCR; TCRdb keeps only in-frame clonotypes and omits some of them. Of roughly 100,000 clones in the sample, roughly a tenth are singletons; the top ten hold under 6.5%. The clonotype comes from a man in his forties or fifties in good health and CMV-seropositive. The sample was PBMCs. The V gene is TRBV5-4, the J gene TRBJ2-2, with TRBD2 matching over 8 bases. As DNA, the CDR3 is TGTGCCAGCAGCGGGGTAGCGGGAAAGGCCACCGGGGAGCTGTTTTTT. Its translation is CASSGVAGKATGELFF.